Below, 30 T cell receptor beta chains from the same sample are listed, as sequenced in a study of identical twins. TCRdb itself ran the 5' RACE reads through MiXCR, one entry per CDR3 protein. The sample consists of 200,000 to 300,000 distinct CDR3 sequences, roughly 13% of them appearing once. These records were also assigned to another study, of yellow fever vaccine responses in identical twins.

Sequencing was done on a sample of memory (CD45RO+) T cells sorted from blood. These receptors all stem from a young woman in good health.

The chain joins TRBV24-1 to TRBJ1-5, with D unresolved. Trimming shortened V by 5 bases and J by 10 bases, and 11 bases separated the two germline ends. The V gene's germline CDR1 is KGHDR and CDR2 SFDVKD. The CDR3 spans 12 residues. DNA for the CDR3: TGTGCCACCAGTGCCGTTCCCGGTCCCCAGCATTTT. Its protein product is CATSAVPGPQHF.

This clonotype was detected ten times or more. The chain carries TRBV14 and TRBJ1-4; D gene ambiguous. Germline V gives CDR1 SGHDN, CDR2 FVKESK. CDR3 length: 16 residues. The ends were cut back, 1 base at V and 0 bases at J, with 9 bases in the middle. The CDR3 protein is CASSQVSWSTNEKLFF. The CDR3 DNA is TGTGCCAGCAGCCAAGTCTCATGGTCAACTAATGAAAAACTGTTTTTT.

The chain links TRBV25-1 to TRBJ2-1; D call uncertain. The V end lost 7 bases, the J end lost 8 bases, and 12 bases lay between the germline ends. Germline loops: CDR1 MGHDK, CDR2 SYGVNS. The CDR3 is 12 residues long. Written as DNA, the CDR3 is TGTGCCAGCAATCTGGGTGATCATGAGCAGTTCTTC. Its protein product is CASNLGDHEQFF.

The rearrangement links TRBV6-4 to TRBJ2-3; 12 bases map to TRBD2. The CDR3 is 15 amino acids. CDR1 MRHNA and CDR2 SNTAGT come from the germline V gene. With 4 bases clipped from V and 4 bases from J, the junction kept 3 bases outside the gene matches. CDR3 in DNA: TGTGCCAGCAGTGCGGCTAGCGGGGGGGCAGATACGCAGTATTTT. Protein: CASSAASGGADTQYF.

This clonotype showed up just a few times. V is TRBV5-1 and J is TRBJ1-2; maybe TRBD1 (5 bases). Germline V lookup: CDR1 SGHRS, CDR2 YFSETQ. The CDR3 spans 13 residues. The V and J ends lost 2 bases and 8 bases respectively, with 13 bases between them. The CDR3 spells CASSFSGTGGYTF. The CDR3 region has the DNA TGCGCCAGCAGCTTCTCAGGGACCGGAGGCTACACCTTC.

The genes are TRBV11-2 and TRBJ2-6; 10 bases align to TRBD2. The length of the CDR3 is 20 residues. Germline V CDR1 and CDR2: SGHAT, FQNNGV. The trim removed 0 bases at V and 4 bases at J, leaving 12 bases unmatched. CDR3 sequence (DNA): TGTGCCAGCAGCTTAGATCGCCGGCTAGCGGGAGCTTCCGGGGCCAACGTCCTGACTTTC. It encodes CASSLDRRLAGASGANVLTF.

Comments on this clonotype: Since a much larger clone is just one base distant, this may be a read error. It is likely a read error, because the conserved phenylalanine at the end of the CDR3 is missing. The chain links TRBV4-3 to TRBJ2-1, with D possibly matching TRBD2 (6 bases). V lost 4 bases, J lost 6 bases, and 16 bases lay in between. The CDR3 extends over 15 amino acids. In germline, CDR1 is LGHNA, CDR2 YSLEER. This chain's CDR3 is CASSLVADRGNEQFY. The CDR3 DNA is TGCGCCAGCAGCCTCGTAGCGGACCGTGGCAATGAGCAGTTCTAC.

This clonotype was detected a few times. This chain uses TRBV27 with TRBJ2-5, with TRBD2 as a possible D gene (6 bases). Trimming pared 6 bases from V and 5 bases from J, leaving 13 bases between. Germline V gene data show CDR1 as MNHEY and CDR2 as SMNVEV (reference sequence). This CDR3 comprises 13 residues. Here the CDR3 DNA reads TGTGCCAGCAGCGGGACTTTAAAGGAGACCCAGTACTTC. Its protein product is CASSGTLKETQYF.

The chain links TRBV3-1 to TRBJ2-7; D not certain. The V gene lost 4 bases and the J gene lost 5 bases, with 15 bases spanning the gap. CDR3 length: 14 amino acids. Germline V gives CDR1 LGHDT, CDR2 YNNKEL (reference sequence). CDR3: CASSLLDGENEQYF. CDR3 bases: TGTGCCAGCAGCCTTTTGGACGGAGAAAACGAGCAGTACTTC.

The chain uses TRBV6-2 or TRBV6-3 and TRBJ1-2; TRBD1 is a possible D gene (5 bases). Deletions cut 6 bases from V and 2 bases from J, with 7 bases between. CDR3 length: 12 residues. Germline CDR1 and CDR2: MNHEY and SVGEGT. CDR3 in amino acids: CASRGANYGYTF. Here the CDR3 DNA reads TGTGCCAGCAGAGGGGCAAACTATGGCTACACCTTC.

This rearrangement joins TRBV7-2 to TRBJ1-1; TRBD1 might be the D (5 bases). Germline-derived CDR1 and CDR2 are SGHTA and FQGNSA. The V end was cut by 1 base, the J end by 6 bases, with 21 bases between. CDR3 length equals 17 residues. CDR3 bases: TGTGCCAGCAGCTTAGGGAATCGAGGGGCTGGGCTAGCTGAAGCTTTCTTT. It yields the protein CASSLGNRGAGLAEAFF.

The gene calls are TRBV19 and TRBJ2-7, with 7 positions matching TRBD1. The CDR3 consists of 13 residues. Trimming took 10 bases from V and 2 from J; bases not matched to a gene: 8. CDR1 and CDR2 from the germline V gene are LNHDA and SQIVND (reference sequence). The CDR3 spells CATQGQMTYEQYF. The DNA for the CDR3 is TGTGCCACTCAGGGACAGATGACCTACGAGCAGTACTTC.

The V call is TRBV10-3, the J call TRBJ2-7; D tentatively fits TRBD1 or TRBD2 (5 bases each). Germline V gene lookup returns CDR1 ENHRY and CDR2 SYGVKD. CDR3 length: 13 residues. V dropped 8 bases and J dropped 0 bases, with 11 bases sitting between them. CDR3 region: CAISGAGSYEQYF. The CDR3 DNA reads TGTGCCATCTCCGGGGCGGGCTCCTACGAGCAGTACTTC.

A few counts support this clonotype. The chain uses TRBV11-2 and TRBJ2-1; D gene uncertain. The CDR3 is 14 residues long. CDR1 and CDR2 (germline): SGHAT, FQNNGV. V shed 0 bases and J shed 5 bases, with 8 bases lying between them. As DNA, the CDR3 is TGTGCCAGCAGCTTAGAAACCCTAAACAATGAGCAGTTCTTC. Its protein is CASSLETLNNEQFF.

The rearrangement uses TRBV3-1 and TRBJ2-7; 9 nucleotides line up with TRBD2. Germline CDR1 is LGHDT and CDR2 is YNNKEL (reference sequence). The trim removed 5 bases at V and 3 bases at J, leaving 20 bases unmatched. The CDR3 runs to 19 residues. CDR3 sequence (DNA): TGTGCCAGCAGCTTGGCCCAGGGTCGTACTAGCGGGTTTGTCTACGAGCAGTACTTC. It specifies CASSLAQGRTSGFVYEQYF.

The table lists this clonotype with many counts. The chain is built from TRBV6-1 and TRBJ2-3; 9 positions agree with TRBD1. CDR3 length: 16 amino acids. Germline CDR1 MNHNS, CDR2 SASEGT. V was pared by 0 bases and J by 1 base, with 2 bases of the junction left unmatched. The CDR3 here is CASSEATGGGTDTQYF. The DNA of the CDR3 is TGTGCCAGCAGTGAAGCGACAGGGGGTGGCACAGATACGCAGTATTTT.

This clonotype was picked up a small number of times. CDR3 protein: CASSLIISAQYNEQFF. The CDR3 DNA sequence: TGTGCCAGCAGCTTAATTATAAGCGCGCAGTACAATGAGCAGTTCTTC. The gene calls are TRBV7-9 and TRBJ2-1, with unresolved D. Trimming left V 2 bases short and J 4 bases short, with 15 bases between. Germline V gene lookup returns CDR1 SEHNR and CDR2 FQNEAQ (reference sequence). This CDR3 region has 16 residues.

This clonotype was found a few times. This chain links TRBV20-1 with TRBJ2-7; 7 positions match TRBD2. Unmatched junction bases numbered 6, after V lost 1 base and J lost 0 bases. This CDR3 contains 15 residues. Germline CDR1 is DFQATT and CDR2 is SNEGSKA (reference sequence). The CDR3 sequence: CSARGAGDSSYEQYF. The CDR3 nucleotides are TGCAGTGCTAGAGGGGCGGGGGATAGCTCCTACGAGCAGTACTTC.

In its sample, this clonotype was seen many times. The genes are TRBV27 and TRBJ2-2, with TRBD1 matching over 7 bases. The CDR3 consists of 17 residues. The germline V gene has CDR1 MNHEY and CDR2 SMNVEV (reference sequence). V shed 3 bases, J shed 8 bases, and the junction held 15 bases outside the gene matches. CDR3 protein: CASSFAGVQGIGGELFF. In DNA, the CDR3 is TGTGCCAGCAGTTTTGCCGGGGTACAGGGGATCGGAGGGGAGCTGTTTTTT.

This clonotype was observed at least ten times. The genes are TRBV7-2 and TRBJ2-2; D might be TRBD2 (6 bases). The ends were cut back, 5 bases at V and 7 bases at J, with 11 bases in the middle. The CDR3 sequence is 13 residues long. Germline loops: CDR1 SGHTA, CDR2 FQGNSA. CDR3 in DNA: TGTGCCAGCAGCCACCCGGGGGTCGGGGAGCTGTTTTTT. It encodes CASSHPGVGELFF.

The gene calls are TRBV4-2 and TRBJ2-3; tentatively, D is TRBD2 (6 bases). This CDR3 spans 17 amino acids. CDR1 is LGHNA, CDR2 YNFKEQ, per germline. V was trimmed by 1 base and J by 6 bases, leaving 20 bases between them. The CDR3 bases are TGTGCCAGCAGCCAAGTGGGGCTGGGGGGAGGAGCGGATACGCAGTATTTT. It specifies CASSQVGLGGGADTQYF.

This clonotype appeared many times. The J gene is TRBJ1-2, the V gene TRBV6-4; D ambiguous. Per germline, CDR1 MRHNA and CDR2 SNTAGT. The CDR3 is made up of 12 amino acids. With 4 bases removed from V and 4 bases from J, the gap between germline ends came to 7 bases. The CDR3 here is CASSVDGYGYTF. CDR3 nucleotide sequence: TGTGCCAGCAGTGTGGACGGCTATGGCTACACCTTC.

In regard to this clonotype: One end of the junction is discordant with germline, which a read error may explain. The rearrangement links TRBV7-2 to TRBJ2-2; 7 nucleotides match TRBD2. CDR1 and CDR2 from the germline V gene are SGHTA and FQGNSA. The CDR3 is made up of 17 amino acids. The CDR3 nucleotides are TGTGCCAGCAGCCCCATGGCGGGAGTTGGGTTGGCCGGAGAGCTGTTTTTT. Residues: CASSPMAGVGLAGELFF. The full variable domain, rest sourced from reference TRBV7-2 and TRBJ2-2, is GAGVSQSPSNKVTEKGKDVELRCDPISGHTALYWYRQSLGQGLEFLIYFQGNSAPDKSGLPSDRFSAERTGGSVSTLTIQRTQQEDSAVYLCASSPMAGVGLAGELFFGEGSRLTVL.

Many counts were recorded for this clonotype. The chain links TRBV5-1 to TRBJ1-1; D uncertain. The CDR3 is made up of 13 amino acids. The germline CDR1 and CDR2 sequences are SGHRS and YFSETQ. V lost 6 bases and J 2 bases, leaving 11 bases between the germline ends. CDR3 sequence: CASTRADNTEAFF. The CDR3 DNA reads as TGCGCCAGCACTAGGGCGGACAACACTGAAGCTTTCTTT.

The gene calls are TRBV11-2 and TRBJ2-7; the D gene is possibly TRBD2 (5 bases). The germline V gene has CDR1 SGHAT and CDR2 FQNNGV. The CDR3 is 18 amino acids. Trimming stripped 2 bases from V and 0 bases from J, with 20 bases between. The CDR3 protein is CASSLFALTGVSSYEQYF. In nucleotides, the CDR3 is TGTGCCAGCAGCTTATTCGCCCTGACCGGGGTAAGCTCCTACGAGCAGTACTTC.

This clonotype was detected ten times or more. The V and J genes are TRBV5-6 and TRBJ1-2; D is ambiguous. The germline CDR1 and CDR2 sequences are SGHDT and YYEEEE. The CDR3 is 13 residues long. The V and J ends lost 0 bases and 2 bases respectively, with 5 bases between them. The CDR3 region has the DNA TGTGCCAGCAGCTTGGGTAGGAACTATGGCTACACCTTC. This gives the protein CASSLGRNYGYTF. Full variable domain (rest looked up from reference TRBV5-6 and TRBJ1-2): DAGVTQSPTHLIKTRGQQVTLRCSPKSGHDTVSWYQQALGQGPQFIFQYYEEEERQRGNFPDRFSGHQFPNYSSELNVNALLLGDSALYLCASSLGRNYGYTFGSGTRLTVV.

This clonotype turned up a few times. This rearrangement joins TRBV6-5 to TRBJ2-2; tentative D call: TRBD2 (6 bases). This CDR3 has 15 amino acids. The germline CDR1 and CDR2 sequences are MNHEY and SVGAGI. Trimming shortened V by 0 bases and J by 7 bases, and 12 bases separated the two germline ends. CDR3 bases: TGTGCCAGCAGTTACTCCGGGGGAGAGGTCGGGGAGCTGTTTTTT. This sequence encodes CASSYSGGEVGELFF.

The rearrangement joins TRBV5-1 to TRBJ2-1; D not resolved. CDR3 size: 14 residues. CDR1 SGHRS and CDR2 YFSETQ come from the germline V gene. V lost 0 bases to trimming and J lost 2 bases, with 6 bases between them. This CDR3 is CASSLVGTYNEQFF. CDR3 in DNA: TGCGCCAGCAGCTTGGTTGGCACCTACAATGAGCAGTTCTTC.

This clonotype was counted between two and nine times. The chain links TRBV29-1 to TRBJ2-3; D is uncertain. The CDR3 is 13 residues long. V dropped 3 bases and J dropped 2 bases, with 9 bases sitting between them. In germline, CDR1 is SQVTM, CDR2 ANQGSEA. CDR3 region: CSVEHGTTDTQYF. In nucleotides, the CDR3 is TGCAGCGTTGAGCACGGAACCACAGATACGCAGTATTTT.

CDR3 protein: CASSLTGGTTEAFF. The CDR3 nucleotides are TGTGCCAGCAGTTTAACCGGGGGGACCACTGAAGCTTTCTTT. V is TRBV12-3 or TRBV12-4 and J is TRBJ1-1; tentatively, D is TRBD1 (5 bases). Trimming removed 2 bases from V and 4 bases from J, with 11 bases in between. The CDR3 spans 14 residues.